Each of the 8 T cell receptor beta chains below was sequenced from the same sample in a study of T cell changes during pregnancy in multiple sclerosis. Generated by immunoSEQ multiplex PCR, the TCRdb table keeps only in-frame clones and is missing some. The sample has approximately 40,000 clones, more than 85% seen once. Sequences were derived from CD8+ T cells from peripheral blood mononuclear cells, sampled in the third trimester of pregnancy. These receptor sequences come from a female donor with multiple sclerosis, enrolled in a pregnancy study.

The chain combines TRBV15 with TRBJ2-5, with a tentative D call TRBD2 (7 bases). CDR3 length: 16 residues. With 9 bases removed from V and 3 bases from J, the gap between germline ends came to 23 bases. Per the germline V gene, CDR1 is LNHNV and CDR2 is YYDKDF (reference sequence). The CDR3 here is CATGGLSGVAKETQYF. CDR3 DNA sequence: TGTGCCACTGGGGGGCTAAGCGGGGTTGCCAAAGAGACCCAGTACTTC. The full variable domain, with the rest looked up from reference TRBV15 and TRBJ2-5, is DAMVIQNPRYQVTQFGKPVTLSCSQTLNHNVMYWYQQKSSQAPKLLFHYYDKDFNNEADTPDNFQSRRPNTSFCFLDIRSPGLGDTAMYLCATGGLSGVAKETQYFGPGTRLLVL.

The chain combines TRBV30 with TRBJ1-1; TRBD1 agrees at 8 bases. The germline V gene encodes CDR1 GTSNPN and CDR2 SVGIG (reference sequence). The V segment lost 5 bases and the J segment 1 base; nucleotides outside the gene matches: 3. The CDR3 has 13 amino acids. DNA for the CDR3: TGTGCCTGGGGTCAGGGGGCGAACACTGAAGCTTTCTTT. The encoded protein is CAWGQGANTEAFF.

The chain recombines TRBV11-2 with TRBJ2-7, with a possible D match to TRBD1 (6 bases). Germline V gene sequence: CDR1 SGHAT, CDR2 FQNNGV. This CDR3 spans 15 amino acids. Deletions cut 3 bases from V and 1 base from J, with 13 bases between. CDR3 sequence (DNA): TGTGCCAGCAGCTTCCCCTGGACAGTATCCTACGAGCAGTACTTC. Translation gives CASSFPWTVSYEQYF.

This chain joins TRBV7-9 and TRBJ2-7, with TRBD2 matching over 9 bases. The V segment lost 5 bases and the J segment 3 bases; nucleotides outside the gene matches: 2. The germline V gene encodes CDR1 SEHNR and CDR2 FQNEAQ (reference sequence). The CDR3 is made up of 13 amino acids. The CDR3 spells CASSVTSGYEQYF. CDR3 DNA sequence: TGTGCCAGCAGCGTGACTAGCGGCTACGAGCAGTACTTC. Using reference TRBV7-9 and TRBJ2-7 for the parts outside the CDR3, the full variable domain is DTGVSQNPRHKITKRGQNVTFRCDPISEHNRLYWYRQTLGQGPEFLTYFQNEAQLEKSRLLSDRFSAERPKGSFSTLEIQRTEQGDSAMYLCASSVTSGYEQYFGPGTRLTVT.

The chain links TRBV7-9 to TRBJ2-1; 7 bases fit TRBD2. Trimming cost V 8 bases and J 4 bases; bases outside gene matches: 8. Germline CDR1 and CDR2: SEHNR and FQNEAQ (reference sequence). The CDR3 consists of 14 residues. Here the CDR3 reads CASSDGRGYNEQFF. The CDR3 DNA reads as TGTGCCAGCTCCGATGGGCGGGGGTACAATGAGCAGTTCTTC.

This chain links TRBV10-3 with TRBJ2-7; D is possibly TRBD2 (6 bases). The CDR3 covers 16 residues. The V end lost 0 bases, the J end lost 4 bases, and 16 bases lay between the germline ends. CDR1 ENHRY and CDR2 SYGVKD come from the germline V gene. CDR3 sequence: CAISESTTGVRYEQYF. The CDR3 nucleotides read TGTGCCATCAGTGAGTCGACTACGGGAGTTAGGTACGAGCAGTACTTC.

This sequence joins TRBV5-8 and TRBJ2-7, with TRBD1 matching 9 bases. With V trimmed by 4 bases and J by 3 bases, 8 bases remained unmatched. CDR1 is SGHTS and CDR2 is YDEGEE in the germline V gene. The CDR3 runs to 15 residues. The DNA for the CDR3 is TGTGCCAGCAGCGACCCGGGACAGGGAGTCTACGAGCAGTACTTC. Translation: CASSDPGQGVYEQYF.

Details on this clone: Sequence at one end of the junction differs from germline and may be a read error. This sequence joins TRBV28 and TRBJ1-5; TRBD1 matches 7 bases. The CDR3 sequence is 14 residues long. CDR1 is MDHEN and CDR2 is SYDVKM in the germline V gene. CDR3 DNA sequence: TGTGCCAGCAGTTTCTGGACAGGCAACCAGCCCCAGCATTTT. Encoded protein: CASSFWTGNQPQHF.